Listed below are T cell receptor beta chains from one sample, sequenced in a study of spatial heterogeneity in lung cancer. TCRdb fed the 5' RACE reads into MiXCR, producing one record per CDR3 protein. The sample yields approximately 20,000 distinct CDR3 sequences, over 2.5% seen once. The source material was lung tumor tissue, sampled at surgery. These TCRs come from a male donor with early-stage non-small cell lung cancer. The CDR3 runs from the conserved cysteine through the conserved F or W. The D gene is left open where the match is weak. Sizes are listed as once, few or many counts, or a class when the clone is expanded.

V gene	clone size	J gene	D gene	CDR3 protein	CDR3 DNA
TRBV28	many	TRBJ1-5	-	CASSGATYSNQPQHF	TGTGCCAGTTCCGGGGCCACATATAGCAATCAGCCCCAGCATTTT
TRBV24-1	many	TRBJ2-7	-	CATGGTEVYEQYF	TGTGCCACCGGCGGGACAGAAGTCTACGAGCAGTACTTC
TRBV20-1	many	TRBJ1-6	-	CSARPGPPSSPLHF	TGCAGTGCTAGACCAGGGCCTCCGAGTTCACCCCTCCACTTT
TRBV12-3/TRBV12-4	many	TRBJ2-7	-	CASSTGLLAYEQYF	TGTGCCAGCAGTACGGGACTCCTAGCCTACGAGCAGTACTTC
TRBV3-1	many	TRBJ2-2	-	CASSQDFDRTENTGELFF	TGTGCCAGCAGCCAAGATTTTGACAGGACAGAGAACACCGGGGAGCTGTTTTTT
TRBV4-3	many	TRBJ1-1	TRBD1	CASSPGTGGVNTEAFF	TGCGCCAGCAGCCCCGGGACAGGTGGGGTGAACACTGAAGCTTTCTTT
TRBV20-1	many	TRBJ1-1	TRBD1	CSAEASGTVGTEAFF	TGCAGTGCTGAAGCGTCCGGGACAGTAGGCACTGAAGCTTTCTTT
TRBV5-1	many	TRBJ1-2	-	CASSLVPDTNYGYTF	TGCGCCAGCAGCTTGGTACCAGATACTAACTATGGCTACACCTTC
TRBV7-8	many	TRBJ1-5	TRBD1	CASSSPGGYQPQHF	TGTGCCAGCAGCTCACCAGGGGGTTATCAGCCCCAGCATTTT
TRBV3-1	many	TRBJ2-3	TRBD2	CASSQDLTSGLLTDTQYF	TGTGCCAGCAGCCAAGATTTAACTAGCGGGCTACTCACAGATACGCAGTATTTT
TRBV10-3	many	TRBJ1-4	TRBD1	CAISGTGSEKLFF	TGTGCCATCAGTGGGACAGGGTCTGAAAAACTGTTTTTT